This T cell receptor beta chain was sequenced in a study of cytomegalovirus exposure and HLA in healthy donors. Produced via immunoSEQ multiplex PCR; TCRdb's table is partial and in-frame only. The repertoire holds approximately 130,000 clones, with around 90% as singletons. Trimming took off 4 bases at V and 3 bases at J, with 8 bases between the two ends. This CDR3 is 12 amino acids long. The germline V gene encodes CDR1 SGHRS and CDR2 YFSETQ. As regards this clone: What it binds is not known.

The study's findings and limits: Per published reports, the classifier diagnosed cytomegalovirus status with high specificity and sensitivity. Three CMV-associated chains were confirmed in vitro to be specific for CMV antigens.

Sequences were obtained from PBMCs. This receptor was obtained from a woman aged 18 to 35 in good health and CMV-seronegative. The chain joins TRBV5-1 to TRBJ2-7; D unresolved. The DNA of the CDR3 is TGCGCCAGCAGCATTTCAGACTACGAGCAGTACTTC. Protein product: CASSISDYEQYF.